This section outlines one T cell receptor beta chain sequence together with its context. This clone was found once. What this receptor recognizes is not known. Base qualities are not at hand, and no much larger clone is one base apart. The data originate from a study of control samples from healthy donors and cancer patients (dated by TCRdb to 2019 to 2021). CDR1 SNHLY and CDR2 FYNNEI were looked up in the germline V gene. The CDR3 covers 16 residues, taking in both the cysteine and the phenylalanine. Of the read, only the CDR3 DNA is kept; its 48 bases are in frame from base 1. V gives up 5 bases and J gives up 5 bases, and the segment between their germline ends measures 18 bases. The method behind the library was the immunoSEQ multiplex PCR assay. In its TCRdb copy, this immuneACCESS table keeps in-frame sequences only and misses some clones. Where compared with another copy, unresolved V genes explain less than half of these, and the others have no known cause. This sample gives about 130,000 clones in total; around 92% of them show up just once. About 2.2% of the sample is in the top ten clones.

The V and J segments used are TRBV2 and TRBJ2-2; 5 matching bases give a weak D call of TRBD2. The sequence was collected from a woman aged 50 to 65 in good health. Sequenced input: blood. The encoded CDR3 is CASSLDGVSPTGELFF. In nucleotides, the sequence is TGTGCCAGCAGTCTTGACGGGGTTTCCCCGACCGGGGAGCTGTTTTTT.